One sample yielded the 23 T cell receptor beta chains listed below, sequenced in a study of cytomegalovirus exposure and HLA in healthy donors. 60 Vbeta and 13 Jbeta primers were used in PCR. Here immunoSEQ multiplex PCR was the method, and the copy in TCRdb shows in-frame clones only, minus some. The sample consists of about 160,000 clones, around 84% of them appearing once. Sequenced input: PBMCs. The receptors derive from a male donor in good health and CMV-seropositive.

DNA of the CDR3: TGTGCCAGCAGCCCACTGGGGGGGGACACAGATACGCAGTATTTT. The encoded protein is CASSPLGGDTDTQYF. This chain joins TRBV7-8 and TRBJ2-3, with TRBD2 matching over 7 bases. The CDR3 covers 15 residues. CDR1 and CDR2 (germline): SGHVS, FQNEAQ. V shed 5 bases and J 2 bases; nucleotides not matched to a gene: 7.

In the case of this clone: In the same sample, other DNA sequences code for this CDR3. This chain links TRBV28 with TRBJ2-3, with D tentatively TRBD1 (5 bases). Germline loops: CDR1 MDHEN, CDR2 SYDVKM. V was shortened by 3 bases and J by 3 bases, with 10 bases between the two germline ends. CDR3 length: 14 residues. The CDR3 DNA reads as TGTGCCAGCAGTTTTCTCCAGGGAACAGATACGCAGTATTTT. Residues: CASSFLQGTDTQYF.

This sequence joins TRBV18 and TRBJ1-1, with D maybe TRBD1 (5 bases). V was clipped by 5 bases and J by 1 base, with 14 bases between them. The germline gives CDR1 KGHSH, CDR2 LQKENI. CDR3 size: 15 residues. Written as DNA, the CDR3 is TGTGCCAGCTCAGCGACAGAATTAGGGAACACTGAAGCTTTCTTT. Protein sequence: CASSATELGNTEAFF.

This clone was detected once. This sequence joins TRBV15 and TRBJ2-7, with 8 nucleotides matching TRBD2. The length of the CDR3 is 14 residues. Per the germline V gene, CDR1 is LNHNV and CDR2 is YYDKDF (reference sequence). The junction had 8 bases not matched to a gene; V was cut back by 5 bases and J by 5 bases. The CDR3, as DNA: TGTGCCACCAGCTTTCGGACAGCGGGGGACGAGCAGTACTTC. Translating it yields CATSFRTAGDEQYF. The full variable domain, rest sourced from reference TRBV15 and TRBJ2-7, is DAMVIQNPRYQVTQFGKPVTLSCSQTLNHNVMYWYQQKSSQAPKLLFHYYDKDFNNEADTPDNFQSRRPNTSFCFLDIRSPGLGDTAMYLCATSFRTAGDEQYFGPGTRLTVT.

The gene calls are TRBV7-2 and TRBJ2-5; 8 nucleotides match TRBD1. The J call may be faulty, since TRBJ2-7 better matches the DNA end. CDR1 SGHTA and CDR2 FQGNSA come from the germline V gene. The CDR3 loop spans 15 amino acids. The CDR3 is CASSFGGTGLYEQYF. The CDR3 bases are TGTGCCAGCAGCTTCGGCGGGACAGGATTATACGAGCAGTACTTC.

This clone was recorded a few times. V usage is TRBV6-5 and J usage is TRBJ2-6, with a weak D call TRBD2 (5 bases). Trimming stripped 8 bases from V and 3 bases from J, with 14 bases between. Germline assignment: CDR1 MNHEY and CDR2 SVGAGI. The CDR3 is 15 amino acids. This CDR3 is CASSPGLVGANVLTF. CDR3 in DNA: TGTGCCAGCTCGCCGGGGTTGGTTGGGGCCAACGTCCTGACTTTC.

V gene TRBV7-7 combines with J gene TRBJ2-3, with D possibly matching TRBD2 (5 bases). The CDR3 runs 13 residues. V was cut by 5 bases and J by 4 bases, with 10 bases left in between. Per germline, CDR1 SSHAT and CDR2 FNYEAQ (reference sequence). The CDR3 sequence is CASSPDGADTQYF. As DNA, the CDR3 is TGTGCCAGCAGCCCCGACGGGGCAGATACGCAGTATTTT.

The chain has TRBV5-4 and TRBJ2-7; D is perhaps TRBD2 (7 bases). The CDR3 is made up of 14 amino acids. The germline V gene has CDR1 SGHNT and CDR2 YYREEE (reference sequence). Trimming took off 5 bases at V and 2 bases at J, with 14 bases between the two ends. The CDR3 DNA reads as TGTGCCAGCAGTTTAGGGGGGGCGACCTACGAGCAGTACTTC. Encoded protein: CASSLGGATYEQYF.

The chain combines TRBV5-1 with TRBJ2-2, with D unresolved. The germline V gene encodes CDR1 SGHRS and CDR2 YFSETQ. Trimming cost V 0 bases and J 4 bases, with 10 bases left between them. This CDR3 region has 15 residues. The CDR3 loop is CASSLAPVPTGELFF. CDR3 sequence (DNA): TGCGCCAGCAGCTTGGCCCCGGTCCCCACCGGGGAGCTGTTTTTT.

The chain links TRBV5-4 to TRBJ2-5, with 8 positions matching TRBD2. CDR1 and CDR2 (germline): SGHNT, YYREEE (reference sequence). With V trimmed by 4 bases and J by 2 bases, 7 bases remained unmatched. This CDR3 spans 15 amino acids. The chain's CDR3 is CASSPGGGRQETQYF. Written as DNA, the CDR3 is TGTGCCAGCAGCCCCGGGGGGGGCCGGCAAGAGACCCAGTACTTC.

This chain uses TRBV4-1 with TRBJ1-5; D possibly corresponds to TRBD1 (5 bases). The CDR3 spans 16 residues. The V gene's germline CDR1 is MGHRA and CDR2 YSYEKL. V dropped 0 bases and J dropped 4 bases, with 13 bases sitting between them. The CDR3 spells CASSQEGWDSNQPQHF. As DNA, the CDR3 is TGCGCCAGCAGCCAAGAGGGGTGGGACTCTAATCAGCCCCAGCATTTT.

The genes are TRBV28 and TRBJ1-1, with TRBD1 identical over 7 bases. Trimming at V came to 7 bases and at J to 4 bases, leaving 9 bases not matched to a gene. This CDR3 is 14 amino acids long. The germline gives CDR1 MDHEN, CDR2 SYDVKM. DNA of the CDR3: TGTGCCAGCATCCTAGGGGGCAGCCGCACTGAAGCTTTCTTT. It is translated as CASILGGSRTEAFF.

The J gene is TRBJ1-4, the V gene TRBV7-7, with D possibly being TRBD1 (6 bases). CDR1 and CDR2 from the germline V gene are SSHAT and FNYEAQ (reference sequence). CDR3 length equals 16 residues. V lost 1 base, J lost 3 bases, and 12 bases lay in between. CDR3 DNA: TGTGCCAGCAGCTTAGGCCAGGGGTTGTCTAATGAAAAACTGTTTTTT. This translates into CASSLGQGLSNEKLFF.

The chain has TRBV9 and TRBJ2-1; 10 nucleotides line up with TRBD1. The V gene end was trimmed by 4 bases and the J gene end by 2 bases; junction bases not matched to a gene: 6. CDR1 is SGDLS, CDR2 YYNGEE, per germline. This CDR3 is 16 amino acids long. This CDR3 is CASSLRDRGTYNEQFF. CDR3 in DNA: TGTGCCAGCAGCCTCCGGGACAGGGGAACCTACAATGAGCAGTTCTTC.

The chain recombines TRBV15 with TRBJ1-2; possibly TRBD1 for D (6 bases). Germline lookup yields CDR1 LNHNV and CDR2 YYDKDF (reference sequence). This CDR3 has 16 residues. V shed 3 bases and J shed 2 bases, with 16 bases lying between them. In DNA form, the CDR3 reads TGTGCCACCAGCAGGCTACCGGGACAAGGGAACTATGGCTACACCTTC. Translated: CATSRLPGQGNYGYTF.

The chain links TRBV30 to TRBJ1-5; 8 bases are shared with TRBD1. V lost 0 bases, J lost 6 bases, and 1 base stayed unmatched. The CDR3 is 13 amino acids. Per germline, CDR1 GTSNPN and CDR2 SVGIG (reference sequence). The CDR3 loop reads CAWSVDRGQPQHF. The DNA for the CDR3 is TGTGCCTGGAGTGTTGACAGGGGTCAGCCCCAGCATTTT.

The CDR3 sequence is CSAGGVRETQYF. CDR3 coding DNA: TGCAGCGCCGGAGGGGTAAGGGAGACCCAGTACTTC. V and J are TRBV29-1 and TRBJ2-5, with a tentative D call TRBD2 (6 bases). Germline values: CDR1 SQVTM, CDR2 ANQGSEA. The CDR3 loop spans 12 amino acids. The ends were cut back, 7 bases at V and 5 bases at J, with 14 bases in the middle.

This sequence joins TRBV4-3 and TRBJ1-2; D is possibly TRBD1 (6 bases). In germline, CDR1 is LGHNA, CDR2 YSLEER. The V end lost 0 bases, the J end lost 3 bases, and 17 bases lay between the germline ends. The CDR3 runs 17 residues. The CDR3 region is CASSQEANRVRDYGYTF. In nucleotides, the CDR3 is TGCGCCAGCAGCCAAGAGGCAAACAGGGTTCGGGACTATGGCTACACCTTC.

The V call is TRBV7-9, the J call TRBJ2-1; 7 positions match TRBD1. The CDR3 consists of 15 residues. Germline trimming cut 7 bases from V and 5 bases from J; bases unmatched to any gene: 11. Per germline, CDR1 SEHNR and CDR2 FQNEAQ (reference sequence). CDR3 nucleotide sequence: TGTGCCAGCAACCCCCCGGGACAGTACCACAATGAGCAGTTCTTC. Encoded protein: CASNPPGQYHNEQFF.

J is TRBJ2-1 and V is TRBV5-4; the D is unclear. Germline lookup yields CDR1 SGHNT and CDR2 YYREEE (reference sequence). Trimming took off 2 bases at V and 5 bases at J, with 5 bases between the two ends. This CDR3 has 12 residues. The chain's CDR3 is CASSFQNNEQFF. CDR3 bases: TGTGCCAGCAGCTTCCAGAACAATGAGCAGTTCTTC.

This clone was found a few times. This chain connects TRBV5-4 to TRBJ2-6, with D hard to call. The CDR3 has 15 amino acids. Between the trimmed V and J ends, which lost 4 bases and 0 bases, there was a span of 8 bases. Germline V gives CDR1 SGHNT, CDR2 YYREEE (reference sequence). The CDR3 reads CASSVDISGANVLTF. DNA for the CDR3: TGTGCCAGCAGCGTCGACATCTCTGGGGCCAACGTCCTGACTTTC.

V is TRBV5-4 and J is TRBJ2-7, with 7 bases lining up with TRBD1. Germline V gene lookup returns CDR1 SGHNT and CDR2 YYREEE (reference sequence). The CDR3 totals 14 residues. V dropped 4 bases and J dropped 5; count of bases not matched to a gene: 9. CDR3 in DNA: TGTGCCAGCAGCGTACAGGGGAATTACAACGAGCAGTACTTC. This encodes CASSVQGNYNEQYF.

The chain is built from TRBV10-3 and TRBJ1-5; 9 nucleotides align to TRBD1. Germline values: CDR1 ENHRY, CDR2 SYGVKD. The CDR3 runs to 18 residues. Germline trimming cut 10 bases from V and 1 base from J; bases unmatched to any gene: 17. CDR3: CATSSPGQGIKSNQPQHF. The CDR3, as DNA: TGTGCCACAAGTAGCCCCGGACAGGGGATCAAAAGCAATCAGCCCCAGCATTTT.